This T cell receptor beta chain was sequenced for a study of glioma-infiltrating T cells (dated by TCRdb to the mid-2010s). About the investigation overall: TCR alpha- and beta-chain repertoires were sequenced from glioma tissue, non-neoplastic brain tissue and matched peripheral blood mononuclear cells. The paired cohort was made up of three low-grade glioma patients, about 8 primary glioblastoma patients and three non-glioma patients who contributed non-neoplastic brain tissue. To measure how far tissue and blood T-cell populations diverged, each tissue-infiltrating repertoire was compared against the peripheral blood repertoire of the same patient. Overall study results and their limits: The group comparisons were based on small numbers of patients: three non-neoplastic, three low-grade glioma and about eight glioblastoma patients. Tissue and blood shared very few CDR3 sequences, a result attributed to high CDR3 diversity and limited sampling. VJ-independent divergence between tissue and blood was below expectation in non-neoplastic patients but above expectation in all gliomas, especially low-grade gliomas.

Comment on this clonotype: Its antigen specificity is not known. Base-call qualities are not available, and no considerably larger clone is one nucleotide away.

TCR alpha and beta CDR3 regions were amplified with the iRepertoire nested amplicon-rescue multiplex PCR (arm-PCR) platform from RNA. For one-step reverse transcription and amplification, 100-400 ng of tissue mRNA or PBMC total RNA was used as input. Following bead purification, Illumina adapters were added by a secondary multiplex PCR, and the libraries were gel-purified between 200 and 400 bp. Internal 6-nucleotide barcodes were carried by the libraries and were used for demultiplexing. Sequencing of the libraries was done on an Illumina MiSeq using 2x220 or 2x250 nucleotide paired-end reads. The paper's data handling went like this. Paired reads were merged using FLASH 1.2.11 and were aligned to the GRCh37 human genome using BWA-MEM, after which TRA and TRB reads were extracted. An IMGT-derived reference of cassette sequences and CDR3 motifs, with pseudogenes included, was used for V and J assignment. Three-frame translation of reads was performed, and productive CDR3s were defined as those with a C...FGXG motif and no stop codons. Clonotypes were defined as unique combinations of V-J cassette pair and CDR3 amino acid sequence. Reads were filtered by Hamming distance, with the threshold set by the sequence error rate of each sample in mapped regions. The public reads were quality trimmed at Q25 with fastp and then assembled into clones with MiXCR by TCRdb, keeping productive beta chains. Merged by CDR3 protein, the rows form single entries marked with the most common genes and DNA. The V and J calls reflect TCRdb's pipeline rather than the authors' work. The sample table holds 45,000 or so distinct CDR3 sequences, of which approximately 20% were seen once. The top ten hold around 6.7% of the sample.

V sheds 1 base and J sheds 5 bases, leaving 8 bases between their ends. The CDR3 runs 13 amino acids, cysteine and phenylalanine included. The CDR3 DNA has 39 bases and is translated from base 1. The sequenced material came from glioma tissue, nonneoplastic brain tissue, or PBMCs (not recorded which). The sequence was obtained from a human donor with low-grade glioma or glioblastoma, undergoing nonglioma brain surgery, or in good health (not recorded which). The rearranged segments are TRBV12-3 or TRBV12-4 and TRBJ2-5; D gene: possibly TRBD2, on 5 matching bases. The CDR3 region reads CASSLGSGETQYF. The nucleotides are TGTGCCAGCAGTTTAGGAAGCGGTGAGACCCAGTACTTC.